The clone carrying this TCR beta chain occurred many times. Genomic DNA for unsorted samples was obtained from some 100 million PBMCs. This sample is part of a study of shared clonotypes between healthy human individuals. It was across several immunoSEQ plates that each subset's genomic DNA was evenly split. Only in-frame clones appear in the TCRdb table, and some are missing; sequencing was by immunoSEQ multiplex PCR. This sample has about 460,000 clones; more than 70% occur once, and the top ten carry around 12%. Germline lookup yields CDR1 SEHNR and CDR2 FQNEAQ (reference sequence). This CDR3 has 12 residues. Trimming shortened V by 2 bases and J by 3 bases, and 5 bases separated the two germline ends.

The rearrangement uses TRBV7-9 and TRBJ2-7; D remains ambiguous. The clonotype was recovered from a woman in her thirties or forties in good health. Some clones in this sample may be carry-over from other donors' samples. Source material: PBMCs. In DNA, the CDR3 is TGTGCCAGCAGCTTAATGGACTACGAGCAGTACTTC. Its translation: CASSLMDYEQYF.